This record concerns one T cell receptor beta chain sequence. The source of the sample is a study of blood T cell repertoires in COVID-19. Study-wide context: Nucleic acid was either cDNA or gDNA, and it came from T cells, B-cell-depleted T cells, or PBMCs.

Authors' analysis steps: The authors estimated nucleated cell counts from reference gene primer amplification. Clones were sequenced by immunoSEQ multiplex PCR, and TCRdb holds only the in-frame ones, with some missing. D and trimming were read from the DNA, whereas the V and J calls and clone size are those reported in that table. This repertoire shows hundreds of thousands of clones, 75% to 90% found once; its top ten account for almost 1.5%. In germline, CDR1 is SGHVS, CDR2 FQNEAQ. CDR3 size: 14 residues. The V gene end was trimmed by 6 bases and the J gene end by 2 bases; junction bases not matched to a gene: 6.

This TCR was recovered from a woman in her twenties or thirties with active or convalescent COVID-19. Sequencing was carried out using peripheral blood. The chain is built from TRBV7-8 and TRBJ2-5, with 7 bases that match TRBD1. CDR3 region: CASSPGTAQETQYF. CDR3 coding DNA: TGTGCCAGCAGTCCCGGGACAGCGCAAGAGACCCAGTACTTC.